The 15 T cell receptor beta chains below all came from one sample that was sequenced in a study of a mutant IDH1 vaccine in newly diagnosed glioma. Time point described: week 11, during vaccination. In the vaccine, a single dose held 300 ug of the mutant IDH1 20-mer peptide, along with topical imiquimod. Their antigens are not known. The data were produced by immunoSEQ multiplex PCR, yet TCRdb's version contains in-frame clones alone and is incomplete. The profile shows some 130,000 clones, around 80% of them singletons. Sample: PBMCs, taken from a glioma patient whose treatment included an IDH1 peptide vaccine. All receptors come from a man between 40 and 49 years old with glioma.

This clone was seen only a few times. The CDR3 DNA is TGTGCCAGCAGTTACCGGACAGCCAGCGGAAACACCATATATTTT. This encodes CASSYRTASGNTIYF. The chain employs TRBV6-6 and TRBJ1-3; possibly TRBD1 for D (6 bases). Trimming cost V 2 bases and J 4 bases, with 12 bases left between them. The CDR3 contains 15 residues. Germline assignment: CDR1 MNHNY and CDR2 SVGAGI (reference sequence).

The chain links TRBV19 to TRBJ1-5, with 9 bases identical to TRBD1. Per germline, CDR1 LNHDA and CDR2 SQIVND (reference sequence). V was pared by 6 bases and J by 2 bases, with 5 bases of the junction left unmatched. The CDR3 extends over 15 amino acids. In nucleotides, the CDR3 is TGTGCCAGTAGATCACAGGGGGCGGGCAATCAGCCCCAGCATTTT. The encoded protein is CASRSQGAGNQPQHF.

The chain is built from TRBV6-5 and TRBJ1-1, with 8 nucleotides matching TRBD1. Trimming took 5 bases from V and 2 from J; bases not matched to a gene: 7. CDR1 and CDR2 (germline): MNHEY, SVGAGI. CDR3 length equals 15 residues. CDR3: CASSQQGGINTEAFF. In DNA, the CDR3 is TGTGCCAGCAGTCAACAGGGGGGTATCAACACTGAAGCTTTCTTT.

V gene TRBV5-6 combines with J gene TRBJ2-3; D not certain. The germline V gene has CDR1 SGHDT and CDR2 YYEEEE. V lost 0 bases and J lost 3, with 8 bases in between. The CDR3 spans 14 residues. CDR3 sequence reads: CASSLGAGTDTQYF. The CDR3 DNA sequence: TGTGCCAGCAGCTTGGGTGCCGGGACAGATACGCAGTATTTT. The full variable domain, completed using reference TRBV5-6 and TRBJ2-3, is DAGVTQSPTHLIKTRGQQVTLRCSPKSGHDTVSWYQQALGQGPQFIFQYYEEEERQRGNFPDRFSGHQFPNYSSELNVNALLLGDSALYLCASSLGAGTDTQYFGPGTRLTVL.

This chain connects TRBV4-2 to TRBJ2-1, with D possibly matching TRBD2 (5 bases). Trimming took 3 bases from V and 12 from J, leaving 24 bases between them. Germline values: CDR1 LGHNA, CDR2 YNFKEQ. The CDR3 is 16 residues long. CDR3 nucleotides: TGTGCCAGCAGCCACCCGGACTGGCAGTCTAGCCAATGGCAGTTCTTC. Amino acid sequence: CASSHPDWQSSQWQFF.

This clone was detected only a few times. The rearrangement links TRBV7-2 to TRBJ1-3, with D tentatively TRBD1 (5 bases). Per the germline V gene, CDR1 is SGHTA and CDR2 is FQGNSA. Trimming stripped 4 bases from V and 2 bases from J, with 9 bases between. The CDR3 sequence is 14 residues long. The CDR3 coding sequence is TGTGCCAGCAGCTACCAGGGAACTGGAAACACCATATATTTT. Its translation is CASSYQGTGNTIYF.

This clone was seen more than once but under ten times. The chain is built from TRBV19 and TRBJ1-1; D perhaps matches TRBD1 (6 bases). Per the germline V gene, CDR1 is LNHDA and CDR2 is SQIVND (reference sequence). Trimming left V 5 bases short and J 5 bases short, with 15 bases between. The length of the CDR3 is 14 residues. CDR3 amino acids: CASSVLTGYTEAFF. The CDR3 nucleotides read TGTGCCAGTAGTGTGTTAACAGGGTATACTGAAGCTTTCTTT.

In nucleotides, the CDR3 is TGTGCCATCAGTGAAAAGGAAAGGCTAGCGTCTGTCGAGCAGTACTTC. Translation: CAISEKERLASVEQYF. The V gene is TRBV10-3, the J gene TRBJ2-7; D perhaps matches TRBD2 (6 bases). Between the trimmed V and J ends, which lost 3 bases and 6 bases, there was a span of 21 bases. Germline V CDR1 and CDR2: ENHRY, SYGVKD. The CDR3 totals 16 residues.

This chain uses TRBV2 with TRBJ1-1; D remains ambiguous. Germline loops: CDR1 SNHLY, CDR2 FYNNEI. Deletions cut 3 bases from V and 0 bases from J, with 5 bases between. This CDR3 has 13 amino acids. CDR3 in amino acids: CASSDELNTEAFF. CDR3 sequence (DNA): TGTGCCAGCAGTGACGAACTGAACACTGAAGCTTTCTTT.

This clone was found a few times. This chain connects TRBV6-5 to TRBJ1-3; D possibly corresponds to TRBD1 (5 bases). The germline gives CDR1 MNHEY, CDR2 SVGAGI. V lost 3 bases and J lost 0, with 12 bases in between. This CDR3 is built from 16 residues. CDR3 region: CASSYSDGTSGNTIYF. CDR3 DNA: TGTGCCAGCAGTTATAGCGACGGGACCTCTGGAAACACCATATATTTT.

This chain joins TRBV19 and TRBJ1-2; tentatively, D is TRBD1 (5 bases). This CDR3 has 14 amino acids. The germline CDR1 and CDR2 sequences are LNHDA and SQIVND (reference sequence). Trimming cost V 0 bases and J 4 bases, with 9 bases left between them. The CDR3 DNA reads as TGTGCCAGTAGTATAGATGGTGACAGCTATGGCTACACCTTC. The encoded protein is CASSIDGDSYGYTF.

The V call is TRBV29-1, the J call TRBJ1-2; D ambiguous. With 6 bases removed from V and 8 bases from J, the gap between germline ends came to 7 bases. This CDR3 spans 9 amino acids. Germline loops: CDR1 SQVTM, CDR2 ANQGSEA. The CDR3 coding sequence is TGCAGCGTCCAGGAAGGCTACACCTTC. Its translation: CSVQEGYTF.

The J gene is TRBJ1-2, the V gene TRBV19, with D uncertain. This CDR3 is built from 14 residues. CDR1 and CDR2 from the germline V gene are LNHDA and SQIVND (reference sequence). V was cut by 7 bases and J by 3 bases, with 15 bases left in between. The chain's CDR3 is CASIPSQEYYGYTF. The CDR3 region has the DNA TGTGCCAGTATTCCCTCCCAGGAATACTATGGCTACACCTTC.

The chain links TRBV15 to TRBJ1-2, with 9 bases matching TRBD1. The V gene end was trimmed by 1 base and the J gene end by 6 bases; junction bases not matched to a gene: 6. CDR3 length: 15 residues. Germline V gene data show CDR1 as LNHNV and CDR2 as YYDKDF (reference sequence). CDR3 DNA sequence: TGTGCCACCAGCAGAGCCGACAGGGGGTCGCATGGCTACACCTTC. This codes for CATSRADRGSHGYTF.

CDR3 coding DNA: TGCGCCAGCAGCCAAGGGTCAGGGGGCAGGCCTGGAAACACCATATATTTT. This gives the protein CASSQGSGGRPGNTIYF. The rearrangement uses TRBV4-3 and TRBJ1-3; 8 bases are shared with TRBD1. J was trimmed by 2 bases and V by 1 base; bases with no gene match: 7. The CDR3 runs to 17 residues. The germline gives CDR1 LGHNA, CDR2 YSLEER.